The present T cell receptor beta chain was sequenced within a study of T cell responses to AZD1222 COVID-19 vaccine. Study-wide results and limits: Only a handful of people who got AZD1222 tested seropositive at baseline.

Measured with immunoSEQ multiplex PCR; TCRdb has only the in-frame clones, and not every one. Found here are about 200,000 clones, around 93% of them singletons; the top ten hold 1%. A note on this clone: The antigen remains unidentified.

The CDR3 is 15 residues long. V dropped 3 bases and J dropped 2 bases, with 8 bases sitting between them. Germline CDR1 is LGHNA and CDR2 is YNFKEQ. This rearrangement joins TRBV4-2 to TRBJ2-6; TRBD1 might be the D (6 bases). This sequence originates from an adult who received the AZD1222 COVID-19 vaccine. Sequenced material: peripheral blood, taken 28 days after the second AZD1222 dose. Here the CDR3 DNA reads TGTGCCAGCAGCCAGACAGGCCCTGGGGCCAACGTCCTGACTTTC. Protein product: CASSQTGPGANVLTF.